A single sample is the source of the 26 T cell receptor beta chains below, sequenced in a study of blood T cell repertoires in COVID-19. TCRdb keeps only in-frame clones here, not all; method: immunoSEQ multiplex PCR. The sample records under 70,000 clones, around 88% being singletons. Input material: peripheral blood. These receptors were collected from a woman aged 70-85 years with acute or convalescent COVID-19.

V gene TRBV20-1 combines with J gene TRBJ1-3; D is ambiguous. This CDR3 spans 11 amino acids. Trimming cost V 5 bases and J 8 bases, with 10 bases left between them. CDR1 is DFQATT, CDR2 SNEGSKA, per germline (reference sequence). CDR3 in DNA: TGCAGTGCTGCCGCTATGGACACCATATATTTT. This gives the protein CSAAAMDTIYF.

The V gene is TRBV5-1, the J gene TRBJ2-2; 8 nucleotides agree with TRBD1. J lost 8 bases, V lost 6 bases, and 12 bases had no gene match. The germline V gene encodes CDR1 SGHRS and CDR2 YFSETQ. CDR3 length: 15 residues. The CDR3 loop reads CASKKGQGLAGELFF. CDR3 nucleotide sequence: TGCGCCAGCAAGAAAGGACAGGGTCTAGCGGGGGAGCTGTTTTTT.

The chain couples TRBV5-1 to TRBJ1-2; TRBD1 matches at 8 bases. This CDR3 region has 14 residues. Germline values: CDR1 SGHRS, CDR2 YFSETQ. With 3 bases clipped from V and 3 bases from J, the junction kept 4 bases outside the gene matches. The CDR3 is CASSSPDRDYGYTF. The CDR3, as DNA: TGCGCCAGCAGCTCGCCGGACAGGGACTATGGCTACACCTTC.

The V and J genes are TRBV7-8 and TRBJ1-5; D perhaps matches TRBD1 (6 bases). V was clipped by 2 bases and J by 0 bases, with 11 bases between them. The CDR3 contains 16 residues. Germline V gene lookup returns CDR1 SGHVS and CDR2 FQNEAQ. CDR3 in amino acids: CASSLRDNYSNQPQHF. In DNA, the CDR3 is TGTGCCAGCAGCTTACGGGACAACTATAGCAATCAGCCCCAGCATTTT. The full variable domain, completed using reference TRBV7-8 and TRBJ1-5, is GAGVSQSPRYKVAKRGQDVALRCDPISGHVSLFWYQQALGQGPEFLTYFQNEAQLDKSGLPSDRFFAERPEGSVSTLKIQRTQQEDSAVYLCASSLRDNYSNQPQHFGDGTRLSIL.

J is TRBJ1-2 and V is TRBV6-5; TRBD1 agrees at 7 bases. The germline V gene has CDR1 MNHEY and CDR2 SVGAGI. The trim removed 7 bases at V and 3 bases at J, leaving 8 bases unmatched. The CDR3 consists of 14 residues. The CDR3 spells CASTPGGTDYGYTF. DNA of the CDR3: TGTGCCAGCACCCCGGGCGGGACAGACTATGGCTACACCTTC.

This chain uses TRBV24-1 with TRBJ1-2; D is unresolved. V lost 3 bases, J lost 2 bases, and 12 bases lay in between. From germline, CDR1 is KGHDR and CDR2 SFDVKD. This CDR3 is built from 15 residues. CDR3 in amino acids: CATSDPGERNYGYTF. Here the CDR3 DNA reads TGTGCCACCAGTGATCCCGGGGAGAGGAACTATGGCTACACCTTC.

The chain is built from TRBV30 and TRBJ2-7; 9 bases fit TRBD2. Trimming at V came to 2 bases and at J to 2 bases, leaving 4 bases not matched to a gene. CDR1 and CDR2 (germline): GTSNPN, SVGIG (reference sequence). The CDR3 is made up of 14 amino acids. The CDR3 sequence is CAWSKREAPYEQYF. DNA of the CDR3: TGTGCCTGGAGTAAGCGGGAGGCCCCCTACGAGCAGTACTTC.

In regard to this clone: A read error may produce the germline difference seen at one junction end. The V and J genes are TRBV18 and TRBJ1-3; the D is unclear. The CDR3 is made up of 13 amino acids. CDR1 KGHSH and CDR2 LQKENI come from the germline V gene. The CDR3 DNA reads TGTGCCAGCTCACCACGGAGTGGAGACACCATATATTTT. Its protein is CASSPRSGDTIYF.

V is TRBV18 and J is TRBJ2-1, with 7 bases aligning to TRBD1. The germline V gene has CDR1 KGHSH and CDR2 LQKENI. V lost 5 bases to trimming and J lost 4 bases; unmatched junction nucleotides: 11. The CDR3 contains 16 residues. This CDR3 is CASSSGTAINYNEQFF. The CDR3 nucleotides read TGTGCCAGCTCATCGGGGACAGCAATCAATTACAATGAGCAGTTCTTC.

A few counts support this clone. This chain joins TRBV6-2 or TRBV6-3 and TRBJ2-5; 7 bases map to TRBD2. Trimming at V came to 1 base and at J to 4 bases, leaving 0 bases not matched to a gene. Looked up from germline, CDR1 is MNHEY and CDR2 is SVGEGT. This CDR3 contains 13 residues. The CDR3 nucleotides read TGTGCCAGCAGTTACTGGGGGGGAGAGACCCAGTACTTC. Its protein is CASSYWGGETQYF.

This clone was counted only a few times. The chain uses TRBV4-1 and TRBJ1-5; 8 positions agree with TRBD1. Per germline, CDR1 MGHRA and CDR2 YSYEKL. CDR3 length: 15 amino acids. V dropped 4 bases and J dropped 5; count of bases not matched to a gene: 7. CDR3 amino acids: CASSRGQGKDQPQHF. The CDR3 nucleotides are TGCGCCAGCAGCCGCGGACAGGGTAAGGATCAGCCCCAGCATTTT.

This chain uses TRBV7-9 with TRBJ2-1; TRBD1 matches 7 bases. The CDR3 runs 12 residues. V was pared by 6 bases and J by 10 bases, with 6 bases of the junction left unmatched. The V gene's germline CDR1 is SEHNR and CDR2 FQNEAQ (reference sequence). CDR3 DNA: TGTGCCAGCAGTCCGACAGGGCTCGAGCAGTTCTTC. It is translated as CASSPTGLEQFF.

This chain uses TRBV28 with TRBJ2-3, with 12 positions matching TRBD2. The CDR3 contains 15 residues. Germline V gene data show CDR1 as MDHEN and CDR2 as SYDVKM. V trimming: 5 bases; J trimming: 8 bases; junction bases outside the gene matches: 8. The CDR3, as DNA: TGTGCCAGCAGTCCGAGGACTAGCGGGACCCCTACGCAGTATTTT. Translating gives CASSPRTSGTPTQYF.

The V call is TRBV28, the J call TRBJ2-1; the D is unclear. In germline, CDR1 is MDHEN, CDR2 SYDVKM. The CDR3 sequence is 11 residues long. V shed 1 base and J shed 10 bases, with 5 bases lying between them. CDR3 in amino acids: CASSLSKEQFF. The CDR3 bases are TGTGCCAGCAGTTTATCTAAAGAGCAGTTCTTC.

In this sample, this clone turned up once. The V and J genes are TRBV19 and TRBJ2-6, with D possibly being TRBD1 (6 bases). The length of the CDR3 is 15 residues. V was trimmed by 7 bases and J by 0 bases, leaving 10 bases between them. Germline assignment: CDR1 LNHDA and CDR2 SQIVND (reference sequence). In DNA form, the CDR3 reads TGTGCCAGTATGGGGGCTAACTCTGGGGCCAACGTCCTGACTTTC. Its protein product is CASMGANSGANVLTF. The variable domain in full, completed from reference TRBV19 and TRBJ2-6, reads DGGITQSPKYLFRKEGQNVTLSCEQNLNHDAMYWYRQDPGQGLRLIYYSQIVNDFQKGDIAEGYSVSREKKESFPLTVTSAQKNPTAFYLCASMGANSGANVLTFGAGSRLTVL.

The chain joins TRBV9 to TRBJ1-4, with D perhaps matching TRBD1 (6 bases). V lost 3 bases, J lost 8 bases, and 20 bases lay in between. Germline V gene lookup returns CDR1 SGDLS and CDR2 YYNGEE. The CDR3 covers 16 residues. The CDR3 is CASSELLQGFAEKLFF. DNA of the CDR3: TGTGCCAGCAGCGAGCTCCTACAGGGCTTCGCAGAAAAACTGTTTTTT.

The V call is TRBV28, the J call TRBJ1-5; D possibly corresponds to TRBD1 (5 bases). This CDR3 is built from 15 residues. The V gene's germline CDR1 is MDHEN and CDR2 SYDVKM. V lost 7 bases and J lost 2, with 15 bases in between. CDR3 sequence reads: CASNRGGVGNQPQHF. Here the CDR3 DNA reads TGTGCCAGCAATCGTGGGGGGGTAGGCAATCAGCCCCAGCATTTT.

The chain has TRBV2 and TRBJ2-7, with D maybe TRBD2 (5 bases). The CDR3 is 14 residues long. From germline, CDR1 is SNHLY and CDR2 FYNNEI. The V and J ends lost 3 bases and 7 bases respectively, with 16 bases between them. The DNA of the CDR3 is TGTGCCAGCAGTGAGGAGCGGCCCCGTTTTGAGCAGTACTTC. Its protein is CASSEERPRFEQYF.

The chain joins TRBV29-1 to TRBJ2-3, with TRBD2 matching over 12 bases. This CDR3 comprises 16 residues. The V gene's germline CDR1 is SQVTM and CDR2 ANQGSEA. V gave up 6 bases and J gave up 4 bases; unmatched junction bases: 11. As DNA, the CDR3 is TGCAGCGTCCTACAACTAGCGGGAGGAAACGCAGATACGCAGTATTTT. Translating gives CSVLQLAGGNADTQYF.

V and J are TRBV4-2 and TRBJ2-2; 9 nucleotides align to TRBD2. This CDR3 spans 18 amino acids. Looked up from germline, CDR1 is LGHNA and CDR2 is YNFKEQ. With 0 bases clipped from V and 7 bases from J, the junction kept 12 bases outside the gene matches. The CDR3 DNA follows: TGTGCCAGCAGCCAAGATGGTATAAGCGGGGGGCTTTTCGGGGAGCTGTTTTTT. As protein: CASSQDGISGGLFGELFF.

This clone turned up a few times. The gene calls are TRBV28 and TRBJ1-2; TRBD1 agrees at 10 bases. The CDR3 covers 14 residues. Germline trimming cut 3 bases from V and 4 bases from J; bases unmatched to any gene: 2. CDR1 MDHEN and CDR2 SYDVKM come from the germline V gene. The CDR3 coding sequence is TGTGCCAGCAGTTTGACAGGGGGCATCTATGGCTACACCTTC. Amino acids: CASSLTGGIYGYTF.

This sequence joins TRBV12-3 or TRBV12-4 and TRBJ1-2; tentative D call: TRBD1 (6 bases). Trimming shortened V by 5 bases and J by 7 bases, and 14 bases separated the two germline ends. The length of the CDR3 is 13 residues. The CDR3 bases are TGTGCCAGCAGTCAAAGGGGGAAAAGTGGCTACACCTTC. Its translation is CASSQRGKSGYTF.

This clone occurred once. The J gene is TRBJ2-3, the V gene TRBV9; 11 bases match TRBD2. Per germline, CDR1 SGDLS and CDR2 YYNGEE. V was pared by 4 bases and J by 5 bases, with 9 bases of the junction left unmatched. The CDR3 has 16 amino acids. DNA of the CDR3: TGTGCCAGCAGCCCTACTGGGGGGACTAGCGGAGATACGCAGTATTTT. Its translation: CASSPTGGTSGDTQYF.

The V gene is TRBV19, the J gene TRBJ1-2; 9 nucleotides match TRBD1. Germline V gene data show CDR1 as LNHDA and CDR2 as SQIVND (reference sequence). CDR3 length equals 18 residues. After removal of 2 bases from V and 8 bases from J, the junction contained 18 bases not matched to a gene. The CDR3 coding sequence is TGTGCCAGTAGTATATCCCCACCAAATCCCTCTGGGACAGGGGGCTACACCTTC. Translation: CASSISPPNPSGTGGYTF.

The chain carries TRBV30 and TRBJ1-1; D is undetermined. The CDR3 runs 12 residues. Germline V lookup: CDR1 GTSNPN, CDR2 SVGIG (reference sequence). The ends were cut back, 2 bases at V and 0 bases at J, with 4 bases in the middle. CDR3 nucleotide sequence: TGTGCCTGGAGTCGTATGAACACTGAAGCTTTCTTT. Encoded protein: CAWSRMNTEAFF.

This sequence joins TRBV7-2 and TRBJ2-5; D unclear. Germline loops: CDR1 SGHTA, CDR2 FQGNSA. This CDR3 contains 15 residues. V was clipped by 1 base and J by 1 base, with 10 bases between them. The CDR3 nucleotides read TGTGCCAGCAGCTTAGACCTAGGTCCCCAAGAGACCCAGTACTTC. It specifies CASSLDLGPQETQYF. Combining the CDR3 with reference TRBV7-2 and TRBJ2-5 gives the whole variable domain GAGVSQSPSNKVTEKGKDVELRCDPISGHTALYWYRQSLGQGLEFLIYFQGNSAPDKSGLPSDRFSAERTGGSVSTLTIQRTQQEDSAVYLCASSLDLGPQETQYFGPGTRLLVL.